The 30 T cell receptor beta chains given below trace back to one sample, sequenced in a study of control samples from healthy donors and cancer patients (dated by TCRdb to the early 2020s). The receptor library was made with the immunoSEQ multiplex PCR assay. Held by TCRdb, this immuneACCESS table contains in-frame sequences only and omits some clones. Under half of the omission traces to an unresolved V gene where checked; the cause of the rest is unknown. The sample table holds about 180,000 clones, of which over 85% were seen once. In total, the top ten clones hold about 1.4% of the sample. The sequenced sample consisted of blood. These receptors were taken from a man aged 30-40 years in good health.

The CDR3 sequence is CASRPNTEAFF. In DNA, the CDR3 is TGTGCCAGCAGACCAAACACTGAAGCTTTCTTT. The chain employs TRBV2 and TRBJ1-1; no firm D call. Germline V gives CDR1 SNHLY, CDR2 FYNNEI. V shed 6 bases and J shed 2 bases, with 4 bases lying between them. The CDR3 length is 11 residues.

The CDR3 protein is CASRLSGAQETQYF. The CDR3 nucleotides read TGTGCCAGCAGACTTAGCGGGGCCCAAGAGACCCAGTACTTC. The V gene is TRBV7-2, the J gene TRBJ2-5, with TRBD2 matching 8 bases. This CDR3 has 14 amino acids. Trimming took 6 bases from V and 1 from J; bases not matched to a gene: 4. The germline V gene has CDR1 SGHTA and CDR2 FQGNSA.

The chain links TRBV14 to TRBJ1-1, with no clear D. CDR3 size: 12 residues. Trimming cost V 3 bases and J 6 bases, with 8 bases left between them. Germline V lookup: CDR1 SGHDN, CDR2 FVKESK. CDR3 bases: TGTGCCAGCAGCCATGGGTATCCTGAAGCTTTCTTT. As protein: CASSHGYPEAFF.

This chain uses TRBV4-1 with TRBJ2-2; 9 bases are a match to TRBD1. J gave up 5 bases and V 4 bases, and 5 bases lay outside the gene matches. The CDR3 has 15 amino acids. Germline V CDR1 and CDR2: MGHRA, YSYEKL. For the CDR3, the DNA is TGCGCCAGCAGCCGAGGGACAGGGAGGACCGGGGAGCTGTTTTTT. It codes for CASSRGTGRTGELFF.

The V and J genes are TRBV6-6 and TRBJ1-1, with a weak D call TRBD1 (6 bases). The CDR3 length is 12 residues. Germline V gene data show CDR1 as MNHNY and CDR2 as SVGAGI (reference sequence). Trimming left V 6 bases short and J 7 bases short, with 12 bases between. The CDR3 region is CASSRTGFEAFF. Here the CDR3 DNA reads TGTGCCAGCAGCCGTACAGGGTTTGAAGCTTTCTTT.

In this sample, this clone turned up once. The rearrangement joins TRBV25-1 to TRBJ1-2, with D hard to call. The germline V gene encodes CDR1 MGHDK and CDR2 SYGVNS. The CDR3 extends over 11 amino acids. V was clipped by 3 bases and J by 8 bases, with 7 bases between them. The CDR3 bases are TGTGCCAGCAGTGACCCTCTCGGCTACACCTTC. Protein sequence: CASSDPLGYTF.

The gene calls are TRBV2 and TRBJ2-6; 8 bases match TRBD1. CDR3 length: 17 residues. The trim removed 7 bases at V and 1 base at J, leaving 9 bases unmatched. CDR1 and CDR2 from the germline V gene are SNHLY and FYNNEI. CDR3 protein: CASTPDRDRSGANVLTF. The DNA of the CDR3 is TGTGCCAGCACCCCGGACAGGGATAGGTCTGGGGCCAACGTCCTGACTTTC.

In nucleotides, the CDR3 is TGCAGCGCTGGGACTAACACCTACGAGCAGTACTTC. Protein sequence: CSAGTNTYEQYF. The V call is TRBV29-1, the J call TRBJ2-7; TRBD2 matches 7 bases. The CDR3 spans 12 residues. CDR1 is SQVTM and CDR2 is ANQGSEA in the germline V gene. The V and J ends lost 7 bases and 2 bases, in that order; junction bases with no gene match: 5.

The CDR3 region has the DNA TGTGCCAGCAGCGTAGGGACGACGAACACCGGGGAGCTGTTTTTT. This gives the protein CASSVGTTNTGELFF. The chain has TRBV9 and TRBJ2-2; D gene uncertain. V was shortened by 0 bases and J by 0 bases, with 6 bases between the two germline ends. This CDR3 contains 15 residues. The V gene's germline CDR1 is SGDLS and CDR2 YYNGEE.

V and J are TRBV3-1 (or the pseudogene TRBV3-2) and TRBJ2-2; D might be TRBD1 (5 bases). The CDR3 consists of 16 residues. V lost 1 base and J lost 1, with 10 bases in between. Germline V gives CDR1 LGHDT, CDR2 YNNKEL (reference sequence). The CDR3 spells CASSQGRRENTGELFF. CDR3 in DNA: TGTGCCAGCAGCCAAGGGCGCAGGGAGAACACCGGGGAGCTGTTTTTT.

This clone appeared a single time. J is TRBJ1-2 and V is TRBV7-9, with TRBD1 as a possible D gene (5 bases). Between the trimmed V and J ends, which lost 5 bases and 2 bases, there was a span of 21 bases. CDR1 and CDR2 from the germline V gene are SEHNR and FQNEAQ (reference sequence). This CDR3 is 17 amino acids long. CDR3 coding DNA: TGTGCCAGCAGCACCGATTTGGTCAGGACACCGAACTATGGCTACACCTTC. Its translation is CASSTDLVRTPNYGYTF.

This chain connects TRBV6-5 to TRBJ1-5; 9 bases map to TRBD1. The CDR3 extends over 14 amino acids. V lost 6 bases to trimming and J lost 5 bases; unmatched junction nucleotides: 5. Germline-derived CDR1 and CDR2 are MNHEY and SVGAGI. CDR3 sequence reads: CASRGQGSYQPQHF. The CDR3 bases are TGTGCCAGCAGGGGACAGGGTAGTTATCAGCCCCAGCATTTT.

The V call is TRBV6-6, the J call TRBJ2-7, with D unclear. The CDR3 consists of 13 residues. Trimming shortened V by 4 bases and J by 3 bases, and 10 bases separated the two germline ends. Germline V gene sequence: CDR1 MNHNY, CDR2 SVGAGI (reference sequence). This CDR3 reads CASSSTPHYEQYF. The CDR3 DNA reads TGTGCCAGCAGTTCCACTCCCCACTACGAGCAGTACTTC.

V is TRBV6-2 or TRBV6-3 and J is TRBJ2-7; 7 bases fit TRBD2. Germline CDR1 MNHEY, CDR2 SVGEGT. The CDR3 length is 12 residues. Trimming removed 5 bases from V and 7 bases from J; junction bases left unmatched: 5. The DNA for the CDR3 is TGTGCCAGCAGTCCGGGGGGTTGGGAGCAGTACTTC. It yields the protein CASSPGGWEQYF.

CDR3 bases: TGCGCCAGCAGCTACCCGAGCGGTTCCTACAATGAGCAGTTCTTC. Its protein product is CASSYPSGSYNEQFF. This chain uses TRBV4-1 with TRBJ2-1, with D maybe TRBD2 (5 bases). Germline CDR1 reads MGHRA; CDR2 reads YSYEKL. V lost 5 bases, J lost 1 base, and 12 bases lay in between. The CDR3 runs to 15 residues.

The chain is built from TRBV5-6 and TRBJ1-3; D gene uncertain. Per the germline V gene, CDR1 is SGHDT and CDR2 is YYEEEE. The V end was cut by 4 bases, the J end by 0 bases, with 8 bases between. This CDR3 is 14 amino acids long. CDR3 sequence: CASSVVSSGNTIYF. CDR3 nucleotide sequence: TGTGCCAGCAGCGTGGTTAGCTCTGGAAACACCATATATTTT.

This chain joins TRBV2 and TRBJ2-3; 12 bases are a match to TRBD1. Germline V CDR1 and CDR2: SNHLY, FYNNEI. The CDR3 extends over 13 amino acids. V was clipped by 8 bases and J by 4 bases; unmatched bases: 1. The CDR3 spells CASGTGGPDTQYF. The CDR3 coding sequence is TGTGCCAGCGGGACAGGGGGCCCAGATACGCAGTATTTT.

The chain couples TRBV2 to TRBJ1-2; D not resolved. CDR1 SNHLY and CDR2 FYNNEI come from the germline V gene. This CDR3 spans 11 amino acids. V lost 3 bases, J lost 6 bases, and 5 bases lay in between. The CDR3, as DNA: TGTGCCAGCAGTGACACCGATGGCTACACCTTC. Encoded protein: CASSDTDGYTF. The complete variable domain, with remaining parts taken from reference TRBV2 and TRBJ1-2, reads EPEVTQTPSHQVTQMGQEVILRCVPISNHLYFYWYRQILGQKVEFLVSFYNNEISEKSEIFDDQFSVERPDGSNFTLKIRSTKLEDSAMYFCASSDTDGYTFGSGTRLTVV.

This rearrangement joins TRBV19 to TRBJ2-5; TRBD2 matches 8 bases. Germline V gene data show CDR1 as LNHDA and CDR2 as SQIVND (reference sequence). The CDR3 contains 14 residues. The V gene end was trimmed by 5 bases and the J gene end by 5 bases; junction bases not matched to a gene: 7. The CDR3 DNA reads TGTGCCAGTAGTCTCGGGACTAGTGGGGAGACCCAGTACTTC. It translates to CASSLGTSGETQYF.

This clone was recorded only once. The chain links TRBV27 to TRBJ1-5; D is perhaps TRBD1 (6 bases). The germline V gene has CDR1 MNHEY and CDR2 SMNVEV (reference sequence). V dropped 6 bases and J dropped 0 bases, with 18 bases sitting between them. CDR3 length equals 17 residues. The CDR3: CASRQQGKLYSNQPQHF. The CDR3 DNA follows: TGTGCCAGCAGACAACAGGGCAAACTTTATAGCAATCAGCCCCAGCATTTT.

The rearrangement uses TRBV7-2 and TRBJ2-7; perhaps TRBD1 as D (6 bases). Per the germline V gene, CDR1 is SGHTA and CDR2 is FQGNSA. Trimming removed 0 bases from V and 5 bases from J, with 20 bases in between. CDR3 length: 17 amino acids. CDR3 DNA sequence: TGTGCCAGCAGCTTAGCAGGGAGAAGGGGGACCAAGGACGAGCAGTACTTC. Translating it yields CASSLAGRRGTKDEQYF.

J is TRBJ2-5 and V is TRBV9, with D perhaps assigned TRBD1 or TRBD2 (7 bases each). The CDR3 contains 14 residues. The germline V gene encodes CDR1 SGDLS and CDR2 YYNGEE. Trimming cost V 4 bases and J 4 bases, with 14 bases left between them. The CDR3 DNA sequence: TGTGCCAGCAGCCTCAGGGGGGGGTTAGAGACCCAGTACTTC. As protein: CASSLRGGLETQYF.

The V and J genes are TRBV27 and TRBJ1-5, with D possibly TRBD1 on 6 matching bases. Germline V gives CDR1 MNHEY, CDR2 SMNVEV (reference sequence). CDR3 size: 14 residues. Trimming stripped 8 bases from V and 6 bases from J, with 17 bases between. The CDR3 sequence: CASSTQGILQPQHF. The CDR3 nucleotides read TGTGCCAGCTCGACACAGGGTATTCTTCAGCCCCAGCATTTT.

V gene TRBV18 combines with J gene TRBJ2-5; D might be TRBD2 (5 bases). From germline, CDR1 is KGHSH and CDR2 LQKENI. CDR3 length equals 12 residues. The V and J ends lost 6 bases and 5 bases respectively, with 10 bases between them. CDR3 residues: CASSNQRETQYF. CDR3 coding DNA: TGTGCCAGCTCCAACCAGCGGGAGACCCAGTACTTC.

This clone was seen a few times. The CDR3: CASSLDRSYEQYF. In DNA, the CDR3 is TGTGCCAGCAGCTTAGACCGATCCTACGAGCAGTACTTC. The chain couples TRBV7-8 to TRBJ2-7, with D unclear. Trimming took off 1 base at V and 1 base at J, with 5 bases between the two ends. Germline lookup yields CDR1 SGHVS and CDR2 FQNEAQ. The CDR3 length is 13 residues.

The gene calls are TRBV28 and TRBJ2-1; TRBD2 is a possible D gene (6 bases). Germline CDR1 reads MDHEN; CDR2 reads SYDVKM. The CDR3 length is 15 residues. The V and J ends lost 4 bases and 4 bases respectively, with 14 bases between them. This chain's CDR3 is CASSSAQAGYNEQFF. CDR3 sequence (DNA): TGTGCCAGCAGTTCTGCCCAGGCGGGATACAATGAGCAGTTCTTC.

The V gene is TRBV19, the J gene TRBJ1-2; D ambiguous. V lost 3 bases, J lost 10 bases, and 15 bases lay in between. CDR3 length: 13 amino acids. Germline lookup yields CDR1 LNHDA and CDR2 SQIVND (reference sequence). The chain's CDR3 is CASSIGWGLDYTF. The CDR3 bases are TGTGCCAGTAGTATTGGGTGGGGATTGGACTACACCTTC.

The chain carries TRBV12-3 or TRBV12-4 and TRBJ1-5, with D tentatively TRBD1 (6 bases). V lost 8 bases, J lost 8 bases, and 16 bases lay in between. The CDR3 is made up of 13 amino acids. In DNA form, the CDR3 reads TGTGCCAGCTCCCTCCAGGGGCGCGAGCCCCAGCATTTT. This codes for CASSLQGREPQHF.

The chain links TRBV5-1 to TRBJ2-3; a weak D match, TRBD2 (5 bases). Germline assignment: CDR1 SGHRS and CDR2 YFSETQ. This CDR3 region has 15 residues. V lost 4 bases to trimming and J lost 4 bases, with 16 bases between them. In DNA, the CDR3 is TGCGCCAGCAGCATCGCTAGCAAACGCGCAGATACGCAGTATTTT. Protein: CASSIASKRADTQYF.

The chain joins TRBV2 to TRBJ1-5; no clear D. Per germline, CDR1 SNHLY and CDR2 FYNNEI. The V gene lost 7 bases and the J gene lost 7 bases, with 23 bases spanning the gap. This CDR3 spans 16 amino acids. The CDR3 protein is CASTPRALGSGQPQHF. The CDR3 DNA reads TGTGCCAGCACTCCTCGGGCCCTGGGGTCGGGGCAGCCCCAGCATTTT.